A few counts support the clone carrying this TCR beta chain. The data derive from a study of blood T cell repertoires in COVID-19. Background on the study: Samples of COVID-19 (acute and convalescent) were obtained from the United States, Italy and Spain. PBMCs, B-cell-depleted T cells, or T cells provided the cDNA or gDNA that made up the material.

Authors' data handling: Reference gene primer amplification gave estimated nucleated cell counts. Using immunoSEQ multiplex PCR, the repertoire was profiled, and TCRdb retains in-frame clones only, with some absent. D and trimming come from the DNA, and the V and J calls and clone size come from that table. The sample lists under 400,000 clones; 87% were seen once. V trimming: 5 bases; J trimming: 2 bases; junction bases outside the gene matches: 7. Germline V gene data show CDR1 as MGHDK and CDR2 as SYGVNS. CDR3 length: 16 residues. It was during active infection that Seattle patients were enrolled and then longitudinally followed.

The sequenced material came from peripheral blood. This TCR was recovered from a woman in her 30s with COVID-19, enrolled during active disease. The chain recombines TRBV25-1 with TRBJ1-2; 11 nucleotides agree with TRBD1. CDR3 residues: CASSIAGTGGNYGYTF. Written as DNA, the CDR3 is TGTGCCAGCAGTATAGCCGGGACAGGGGGAAACTATGGCTACACCTTC.